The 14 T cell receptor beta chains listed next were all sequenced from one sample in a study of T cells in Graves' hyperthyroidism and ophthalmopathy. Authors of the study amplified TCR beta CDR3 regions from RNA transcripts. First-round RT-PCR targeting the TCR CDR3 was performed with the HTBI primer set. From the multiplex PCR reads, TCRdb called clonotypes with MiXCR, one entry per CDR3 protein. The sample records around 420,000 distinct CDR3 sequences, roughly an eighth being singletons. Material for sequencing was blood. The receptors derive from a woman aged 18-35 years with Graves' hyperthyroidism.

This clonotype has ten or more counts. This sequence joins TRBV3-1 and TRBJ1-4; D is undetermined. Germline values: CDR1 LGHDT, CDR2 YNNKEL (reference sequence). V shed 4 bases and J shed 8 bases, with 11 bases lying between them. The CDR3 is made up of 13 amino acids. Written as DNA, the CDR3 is TGTGCCAGCAGCCCTGAACTCGGCGAAAAACTGTTTTTT. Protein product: CASSPELGEKLFF. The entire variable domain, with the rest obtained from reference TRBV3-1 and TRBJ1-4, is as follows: DTAVSQTPKYLVTQMGNDKSIKCEQNLGHDTMYWYKQDSKKFLKIMFSYNNKELIINETVPNRFSPKSPDKAHLNLHINSLELGDSAVYFCASSPELGEKLFFGSGTQLSVL.

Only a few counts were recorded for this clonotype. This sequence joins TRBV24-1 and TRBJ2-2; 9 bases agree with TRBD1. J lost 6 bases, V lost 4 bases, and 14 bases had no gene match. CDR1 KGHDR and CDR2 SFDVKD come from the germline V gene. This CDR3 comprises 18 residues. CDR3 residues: CATSDPGQGEKVSGELFF. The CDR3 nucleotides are TGTGCCACCAGTGACCCGGGACAGGGCGAGAAGGTGTCCGGGGAGCTGTTTTTT.

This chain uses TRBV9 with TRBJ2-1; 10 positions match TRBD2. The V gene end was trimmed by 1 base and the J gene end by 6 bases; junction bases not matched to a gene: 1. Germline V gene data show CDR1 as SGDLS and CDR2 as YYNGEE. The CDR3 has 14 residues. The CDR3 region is CASSVTSGTNEQFF. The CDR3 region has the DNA TGTGCCAGCAGCGTAACTAGCGGGACCAATGAGCAGTTCTTC.

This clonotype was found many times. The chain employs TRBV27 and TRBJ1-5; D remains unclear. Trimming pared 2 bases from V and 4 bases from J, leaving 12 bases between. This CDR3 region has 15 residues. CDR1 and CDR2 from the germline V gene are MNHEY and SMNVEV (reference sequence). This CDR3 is CASSLRAGLNQPQHF. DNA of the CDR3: TGTGCCAGCAGTTTAAGGGCCGGACTTAATCAGCCCCAGCATTTT.

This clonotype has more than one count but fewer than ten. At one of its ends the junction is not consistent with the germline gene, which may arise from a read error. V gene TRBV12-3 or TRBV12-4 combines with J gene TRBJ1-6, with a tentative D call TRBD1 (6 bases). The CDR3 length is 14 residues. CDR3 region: CASSPPGAGSPPHF. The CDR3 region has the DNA TGTGCCAGCAGCCCTCCGGGGGCAGGTTCACCCCCCCACTTT.

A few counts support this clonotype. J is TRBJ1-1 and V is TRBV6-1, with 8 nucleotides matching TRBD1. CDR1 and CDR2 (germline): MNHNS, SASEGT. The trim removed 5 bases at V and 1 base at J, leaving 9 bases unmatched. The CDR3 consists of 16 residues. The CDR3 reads CASSPRQGIGNTEAFF. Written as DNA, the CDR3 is TGTGCCAGCAGTCCCCGACAGGGGATCGGGAACACTGAAGCTTTCTTT.

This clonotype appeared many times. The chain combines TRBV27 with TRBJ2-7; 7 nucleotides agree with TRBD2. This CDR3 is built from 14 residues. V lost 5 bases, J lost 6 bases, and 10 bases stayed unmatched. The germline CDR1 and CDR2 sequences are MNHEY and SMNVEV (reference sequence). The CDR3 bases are TGTGCCAGCAGTACCGGACTAGTCCCTCCCGAGCAGTACTTC. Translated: CASSTGLVPPEQYF.

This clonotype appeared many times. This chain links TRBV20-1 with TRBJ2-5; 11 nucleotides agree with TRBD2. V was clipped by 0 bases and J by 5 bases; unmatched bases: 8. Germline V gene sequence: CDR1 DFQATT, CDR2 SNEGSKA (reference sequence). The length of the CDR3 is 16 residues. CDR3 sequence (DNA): TGCAGTGCTAGAGATACTAGCGGGAGAACAGGGGAGACCCAGTACTTC. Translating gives CSARDTSGRTGETQYF.

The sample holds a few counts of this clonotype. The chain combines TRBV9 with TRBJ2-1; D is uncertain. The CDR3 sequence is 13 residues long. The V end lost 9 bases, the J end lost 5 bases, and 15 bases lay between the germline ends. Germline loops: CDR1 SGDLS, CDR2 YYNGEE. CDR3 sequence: CATGMGWDNEQFF. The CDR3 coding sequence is TGTGCCACCGGAATGGGGTGGGACAATGAGCAGTTCTTC.

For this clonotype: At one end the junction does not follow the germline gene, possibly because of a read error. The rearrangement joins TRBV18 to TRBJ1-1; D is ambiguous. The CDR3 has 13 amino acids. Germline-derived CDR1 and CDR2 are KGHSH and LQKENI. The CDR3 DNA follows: TGTGCCAGCTCACCCGACCTCAACACTGAAGCTCTCTTT. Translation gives CASSPDLNTEALF.

The CDR3 DNA reads as TGTGCCAGTACCCCGACGGGGCTGCCGGGAGTGATCAATGAGCAGTTCTTC. Amino acids: CASTPTGLPGVINEQFF. The gene calls are TRBV19 and TRBJ2-1; TRBD2 is a possible D gene (6 bases). The germline V gene encodes CDR1 LNHDA and CDR2 SQIVND (reference sequence). Deletions cut 7 bases from V and 6 bases from J, with 25 bases between. This CDR3 is 17 amino acids long.

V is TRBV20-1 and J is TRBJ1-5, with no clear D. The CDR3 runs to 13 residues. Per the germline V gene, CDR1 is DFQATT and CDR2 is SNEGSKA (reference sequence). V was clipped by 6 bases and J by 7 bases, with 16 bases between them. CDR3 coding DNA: TGCAGTGCCCTTGGACTTCCCGGGCAGCCCCAGCATTTT. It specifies CSALGLPGQPQHF.

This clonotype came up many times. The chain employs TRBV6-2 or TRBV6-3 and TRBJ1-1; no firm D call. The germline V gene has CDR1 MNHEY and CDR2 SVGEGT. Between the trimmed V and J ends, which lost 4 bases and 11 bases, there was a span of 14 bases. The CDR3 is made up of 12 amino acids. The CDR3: CASSSSAGNAFF. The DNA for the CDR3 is TGTGCCAGCAGTTCCAGCGCGGGGAATGCTTTCTTT.

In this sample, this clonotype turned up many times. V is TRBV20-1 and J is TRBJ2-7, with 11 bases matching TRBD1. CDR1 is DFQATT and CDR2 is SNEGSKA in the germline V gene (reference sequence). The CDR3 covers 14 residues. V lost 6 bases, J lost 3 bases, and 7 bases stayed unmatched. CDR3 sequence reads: CSAGGTGGDYEQYF. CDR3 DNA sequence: TGCAGTGCCGGCGGGACAGGGGGTGACTACGAGCAGTACTTC.